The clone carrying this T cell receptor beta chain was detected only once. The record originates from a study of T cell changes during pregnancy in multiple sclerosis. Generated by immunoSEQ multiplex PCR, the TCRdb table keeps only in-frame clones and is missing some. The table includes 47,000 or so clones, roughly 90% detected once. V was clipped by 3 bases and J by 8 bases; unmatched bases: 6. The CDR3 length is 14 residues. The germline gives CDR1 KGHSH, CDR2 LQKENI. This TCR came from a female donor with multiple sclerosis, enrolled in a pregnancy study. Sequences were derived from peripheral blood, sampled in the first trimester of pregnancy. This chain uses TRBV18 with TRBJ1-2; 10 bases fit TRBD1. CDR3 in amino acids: CASSPGTGEQGYTF. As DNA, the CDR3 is TGTGCCAGCTCACCCGGGACAGGGGAGCAAGGCTACACCTTC.